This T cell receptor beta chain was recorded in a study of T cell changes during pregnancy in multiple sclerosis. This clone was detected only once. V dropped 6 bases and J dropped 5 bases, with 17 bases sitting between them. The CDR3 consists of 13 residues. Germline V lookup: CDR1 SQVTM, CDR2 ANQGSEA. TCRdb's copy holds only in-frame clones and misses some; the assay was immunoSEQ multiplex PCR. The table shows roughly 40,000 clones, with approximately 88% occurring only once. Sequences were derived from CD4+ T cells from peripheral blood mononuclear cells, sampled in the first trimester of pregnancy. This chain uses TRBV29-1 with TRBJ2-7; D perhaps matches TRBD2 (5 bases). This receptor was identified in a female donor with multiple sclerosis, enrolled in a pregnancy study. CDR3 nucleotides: TGCAGCGTCTGGACTGGCCAGGAGGACGAGCAGTACTTC. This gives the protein CSVWTGQEDEQYF.